Below, 30 T cell receptor beta chains from the same sample are listed, as sequenced in a study of T-cell memory formation after mild COVID-19. One entry per CDR3 protein, called by TCRdb with MiXCR from the 5' RACE reads. The table has tens of thousands of distinct CDR3 sequences, around 17% seen once. The sequencing sample was made of PBMCs or a T cell subset sorted from them (not recorded which). These receptors originate from an adult woman who had mild COVID-19 (a few samples of this study predate the infection). Cell type and time point are not known.

The J gene is TRBJ1-1, the V gene TRBV5-1; D uncertain. CDR1 is SGHRS and CDR2 is YFSETQ in the germline V gene. Deletions cut 4 bases from V and 1 base from J, with 8 bases between. This CDR3 is built from 13 residues. CDR3 in amino acids: CASSPEGNTEAFF. The CDR3 nucleotides are TGCGCCAGCAGCCCGGAAGGGAACACTGAAGCTTTCTTT.

This clonotype was counted only a few times. The chain has TRBV19 and TRBJ2-7, with a weak D call TRBD1 (6 bases). The V end was cut by 10 bases, the J end by 5 bases, with 18 bases between. Looked up from germline, CDR1 is LNHDA and CDR2 is SQIVND (reference sequence). CDR3 size: 13 residues. The CDR3 protein is CATSPLTGNEQYF. CDR3 in DNA: TGTGCCACCTCCCCGCTGACAGGCAACGAGCAGTACTTC.

Only a few counts were recorded for this clonotype. For the CDR3, the DNA is TGTGCCAGCAGCCCCCGGGCCGATGAGCAGTTCTTC. Protein sequence: CASSPRADEQFF. The chain carries TRBV9 and TRBJ2-1; D gene ambiguous. V was cut by 4 bases and J by 8 bases, with 10 bases left in between. The CDR3 sequence is 12 residues long. The germline V gene has CDR1 SGDLS and CDR2 YYNGEE. The full variable domain, in which reference TRBV9 and TRBJ2-1 provide the parts outside the CDR3, is DSGVTQTPKHLITATGQRVTLRCSPRSGDLSVYWYQQSLDQGLQFLIQYYNGEERAKGNILERFSAQQFPDLHSELNLSSLELGDSALYFCASSPRADEQFFGPGTRLTVL.

This clonotype was detected a few times. J is TRBJ2-1 and V is TRBV24-1; possible D gene TRBD1, 5 bases. The CDR3 loop spans 19 amino acids. Trimming shortened V by 4 bases and J by 0 bases, and 21 bases separated the two germline ends. Germline CDR1 reads KGHDR; CDR2 reads SFDVKD. The CDR3 nucleotides read TGTGCCACCAGTGACTCCATCCCTGACAGCGTGAGCTCCTACAATGAGCAGTTCTTC. This translates into CATSDSIPDSVSSYNEQFF.

The chain couples TRBV5-6 to TRBJ2-1; no firm D call. V dropped 3 bases and J dropped 3 bases, with 10 bases sitting between them. CDR1 and CDR2 from the germline V gene are SGHDT and YYEEEE. The CDR3 sequence is 14 residues long. As DNA, the CDR3 is TGTGCCAGCAGCTCCACCCTGATCTACAATGAGCAGTTCTTC. Protein: CASSSTLIYNEQFF.

This clonotype was picked up a small number of times. V usage is TRBV4-3 and J usage is TRBJ2-7; possibly TRBD2 for D (6 bases). Trimming took 3 bases from V and 3 from J, leaving 12 bases between them. This CDR3 spans 14 amino acids. Germline-derived CDR1 and CDR2 are LGHNA and YSLEER. CDR3 DNA: TGCGCCAGCAGCCAGGGGAGGCAGATCTACGAGCAGTACTTC. Protein sequence: CASSQGRQIYEQYF.

This clonotype has only a few counts. The CDR3 nucleotides read TGTGCCAGCAGCTCGGAGGGACAGGGGAGGAACATTCAGTACTTC. Residues: CASSSEGQGRNIQYF. The chain joins TRBV7-9 to TRBJ2-4; 10 positions match TRBD1. V trimming: 4 bases; J trimming: 7 bases; junction bases outside the gene matches: 7. The CDR3 consists of 15 residues. Per germline, CDR1 SEHNR and CDR2 FQNEAQ (reference sequence).

The chain uses TRBV29-1 and TRBJ2-1; 11 bases are a match to TRBD2. Germline CDR1 is SQVTM and CDR2 is ANQGSEA. Trimming at V came to 7 bases and at J to 6 bases, leaving 5 bases not matched to a gene. The CDR3 is 13 amino acids. The CDR3 is CSAWLAGGNEQFF. CDR3 nucleotide sequence: TGCAGCGCGTGGCTAGCGGGAGGCAATGAGCAGTTCTTC.

The CDR3 nucleotides are TGCGCCAGCAGCACGGGTTCAGCCCCCTCCTACGAGCAGTACTTC. It codes for CASSTGSAPSYEQYF. The chain is built from TRBV5-1 and TRBJ2-7; the D is unclear. CDR1 and CDR2 (germline): SGHRS, YFSETQ. The CDR3 sequence is 15 residues long. Trimming cost V 4 bases and J 0 bases, with 14 bases left between them.

The chain joins TRBV6-4 to TRBJ2-1; D tentatively reads TRBD1 or TRBD2 (6 bases each). The length of the CDR3 is 13 residues. The germline gives CDR1 MRHNA, CDR2 SNTAGT. Trimming pared 7 bases from V and 10 bases from J, leaving 17 bases between. The CDR3 here is CASNPTGAGEQFF. Here the CDR3 DNA reads TGTGCCAGCAACCCCACGGGGGCAGGGGAGCAGTTCTTC.

This clonotype was counted only a few times. This chain connects TRBV15 to TRBJ2-7; no clear D. Between the trimmed V and J ends, which lost 1 base and 4 bases, there was a span of 8 bases. Germline V gene data show CDR1 as LNHNV and CDR2 as YYDKDF (reference sequence). The CDR3 contains 13 residues. CDR3 loop: CATSRVEGYEQYF. CDR3 coding DNA: TGTGCCACCAGCAGAGTAGAAGGATACGAGCAGTACTTC.

This clonotype was picked up a small number of times. The chain employs TRBV9 and TRBJ2-7; TRBD2 matches at 8 bases. The ends lost 0 bases at V and 3 bases at J; junction bases unmatched: 5. This CDR3 region has 15 residues. Germline V gene sequence: CDR1 SGDLS, CDR2 YYNGEE. The CDR3 nucleotides are TGTGCCAGCAGCGTAGTAGGAACTAGCGGCTACGAGCAGTACTTC. This gives the protein CASSVVGTSGYEQYF.

The chain carries TRBV5-6 and TRBJ1-1; perhaps TRBD1 as D (6 bases). Per germline, CDR1 SGHDT and CDR2 YYEEEE. Trimming took off 0 bases at V and 0 bases at J, with 18 bases between the two ends. This CDR3 contains 18 residues. CDR3 coding DNA: TGTGCCAGCAGCTTGGCGACAGGACCTGACACCATGAACACTGAAGCTTTCTTT. It is translated as CASSLATGPDTMNTEAFF.

This chain connects TRBV6-6 to TRBJ2-7, with 8 bases aligning to TRBD1. This CDR3 has 15 residues. The trim removed 5 bases at V and 2 bases at J, leaving 8 bases unmatched. The germline V gene encodes CDR1 MNHNY and CDR2 SVGAGI (reference sequence). The CDR3 loop reads CASSADRDGAYEQYF. CDR3 bases: TGTGCCAGCAGTGCGGACAGGGACGGAGCCTACGAGCAGTACTTC.

This clonotype has a handful of counts. The chain uses TRBV7-9 and TRBJ1-4; TRBD1 might be the D (5 bases). Between the trimmed V and J ends, which lost 10 bases and 4 bases, there was a span of 13 bases. The CDR3 runs 13 residues. Germline V gene lookup returns CDR1 SEHNR and CDR2 FQNEAQ (reference sequence). The CDR3 nucleotides are TGTGCCACCCGTCCGGGGGATAATGAAAAACTGTTTTTT. Translated: CATRPGDNEKLFF.

This clonotype has a handful of counts. The rearrangement joins TRBV3-1 to TRBJ2-2, with TRBD1 matching 7 bases. CDR1 is LGHDT, CDR2 YNNKEL, per germline (reference sequence). Germline trimming cut 5 bases from V and 5 bases from J; bases unmatched to any gene: 5. This CDR3 comprises 14 residues. The CDR3 bases are TGTGCCAGCAGCTACGGGACAGAAACCGGGGAGCTGTTTTTT. It yields the protein CASSYGTETGELFF.

V usage is TRBV5-1 and J usage is TRBJ1-5; D call uncertain. CDR1 and CDR2 from the germline V gene are SGHRS and YFSETQ. The CDR3 has 13 amino acids. V was cut by 8 bases and J by 4 bases, with 13 bases left in between. CDR3: CASIPMGNQPQHF. The DNA of the CDR3 is TGCGCCAGTATTCCGATGGGGAATCAGCCCCAGCATTTT.

This clonotype was observed a few times. The chain joins TRBV5-1 to TRBJ2-7, with TRBD1 identical over 8 bases. J was trimmed by 5 bases and V by 4 bases; bases with no gene match: 8. The germline CDR1 and CDR2 sequences are SGHRS and YFSETQ. The CDR3 spans 14 residues. The DNA for the CDR3 is TGCGCCAGCAGCCCGTGGACAGGGATGGACGAGCAGTACTTC. Translated: CASSPWTGMDEQYF.

This clonotype has a handful of counts. The CDR3 nucleotides read TGTGCCAGCAGCACCACTAGCGGGAGTATCTACGAGCAGTACTTC. Protein product: CASSTTSGSIYEQYF. This chain joins TRBV7-2 and TRBJ2-7; 11 bases match TRBD2. Germline trimming cut 5 bases from V and 3 bases from J; bases unmatched to any gene: 6. The germline V gene encodes CDR1 SGHTA and CDR2 FQGNSA. This CDR3 is built from 15 residues.

The rearrangement links TRBV6-2 or TRBV6-3 to TRBJ1-6, with 7 positions matching TRBD1. This CDR3 has 13 residues. Trimming cost V 10 bases and J 7 bases; bases outside gene matches: 7. The germline CDR1 and CDR2 sequences are MNHEY and SVGEGT. The DNA of the CDR3 is TGTGCCACCCTGGGACAGATGAATTCACCCCTCCACTTT. Translating gives CATLGQMNSPLHF.

This clonotype was found once. The gene calls are TRBV14 and TRBJ1-2; D is possibly TRBD1 (5 bases). Per the germline V gene, CDR1 is SGHDN and CDR2 is FVKESK. The CDR3 spans 15 residues. V lost 1 base and J 8 bases, leaving 17 bases between the germline ends. The CDR3 loop reads CASSQVSGDSKGYTF. Here the CDR3 DNA reads TGTGCCAGCAGCCAAGTGAGCGGAGACAGTAAGGGCTACACCTTC.

This chain uses TRBV4-1 with TRBJ1-5, with a weak D call TRBD1 (5 bases). The CDR3 spans 15 residues. The V and J ends lost 2 bases and 5 bases respectively, with 13 bases between them. From germline, CDR1 is MGHRA and CDR2 YSYEKL. The CDR3 is CASSQPGRGHQPQHF. CDR3 coding DNA: TGCGCCAGCAGCCAACCGGGCCGGGGCCATCAGCCCCAGCATTTT.

This clonotype has just a few counts. The chain is built from TRBV12-3 or TRBV12-4 and TRBJ1-1, with D possibly TRBD1 on 5 matching bases. The CDR3 contains 14 residues. The V gene lost 2 bases and the J gene lost 6 bases, with 13 bases spanning the gap. CDR3 coding DNA: TGTGCCAGCAGTTTAAGGAGTTGGGGCCCTGAAGCTTTCTTT. Its protein is CASSLRSWGPEAFF.

The V call is TRBV18, the J call TRBJ1-5; D gene uncertain. Trimming cost V 0 bases and J 2 bases, with 14 bases left between them. Germline V lookup: CDR1 KGHSH, CDR2 LQKENI. The CDR3 loop spans 17 amino acids. This CDR3 reads CASSPPLENDGNQPQHF. The CDR3, as DNA: TGTGCCAGCTCACCACCCCTAGAAAACGACGGCAATCAGCCCCAGCATTTT.

This clonotype showed up just a few times. The chain carries TRBV16 and TRBJ2-3; D remains unclear. CDR3 length equals 12 residues. V gave up 4 bases and J gave up 6 bases, with 8 bases separating them. CDR1 is KGHSY and CDR2 is FQNENV in the germline V gene. The CDR3 sequence is CASSPYEDTQYF. CDR3 in DNA: TGTGCCAGCAGCCCTTACGAGGATACGCAGTATTTT.

This clonotype turned up a few times. V is TRBV9 and J is TRBJ2-7, with TRBD2 as a possible D gene (7 bases). This CDR3 has 16 residues. Germline CDR1 reads SGDLS; CDR2 reads YYNGEE. V lost 4 bases and J lost 2, with 19 bases in between. This chain's CDR3 is CASSHSWEGGTYEQYF. The CDR3 coding sequence is TGTGCCAGCAGCCATTCCTGGGAGGGGGGAACCTACGAGCAGTACTTC.

The V and J genes are TRBV25-1 and TRBJ2-5, with TRBD2 matching over 8 bases. V lost 3 bases to trimming and J lost 3 bases; unmatched junction nucleotides: 9. The CDR3 spans 16 residues. The germline gives CDR1 MGHDK, CDR2 SYGVNS. The CDR3 DNA reads as TGTGCCAGCAGTGACAGTACGGGAGGGGGAAAAGAGACCCAGTACTTC. It specifies CASSDSTGGGKETQYF.

The chain is built from TRBV4-2 and TRBJ2-3, with 10 bases aligning to TRBD2. The CDR3 is 16 residues long. Per the germline V gene, CDR1 is LGHNA and CDR2 is YNFKEQ. The V gene end was trimmed by 0 bases and the J gene end by 7 bases; junction bases not matched to a gene: 7. The CDR3: CASSQDGSGRTNTQYF. DNA for the CDR3: TGTGCCAGCAGCCAAGATGGTAGCGGGAGGACGAATACGCAGTATTTT.

CDR3 DNA: TGTGCCAGCAGCCCGCGACCGGCGGGAGATACGCAGTATTTT. It specifies CASSPRPAGDTQYF. The V call is TRBV11-2, the J call TRBJ2-3; maybe TRBD2 (5 bases). This CDR3 is built from 14 residues. Germline V CDR1 and CDR2: SGHAT, FQNNGV. The ends were cut back, 5 bases at V and 5 bases at J, with 14 bases in the middle.

This clonotype occurred a few times. The chain carries TRBV7-6 and TRBJ1-3; possible D gene TRBD1, 5 bases. The germline V gene encodes CDR1 SGHVS and CDR2 FNYEAQ. This CDR3 has 17 residues. Between the trimmed V and J ends, which lost 1 base and 0 bases, there was a span of 13 bases. CDR3 DNA: TGTGCCAGCAGCTTAGAGACAGAAGATCACTCTGGAAACACCATATATTTT. Its protein product is CASSLETEDHSGNTIYF.